Below, 30 T cell receptor beta chains from the same sample are listed, as sequenced in a study of cytomegalovirus exposure and HLA in healthy donors. PCR was performed using 60 Vbeta and 13 Jbeta primers. The repertoire was sequenced with immunoSEQ multiplex PCR; TCRdb's copy has only in-frame clones and lacks some. The sample records 200,000 or so clones, around 75% being singletons. Sample: PBMCs. The source is a woman in her twenties or thirties in good health and CMV-seropositive.

This clone turned up a few times. The genes are TRBV15 and TRBJ2-3; possibly TRBD2 for D (5 bases). Germline-derived CDR1 and CDR2 are LNHNV and YYDKDF (reference sequence). The V end was cut by 0 bases, the J end by 5 bases, with 9 bases between. The CDR3 contains 14 residues. For the CDR3, the DNA is TGTGCCACCAGCAGAGATTTCGGGGTAGATACGCAGTATTTT. Translating it yields CATSRDFGVDTQYF.

The chain uses TRBV27 and TRBJ1-3; the D is unclear. Looked up from germline, CDR1 is MNHEY and CDR2 is SMNVEV (reference sequence). The CDR3 covers 14 residues. Trimming pared 3 bases from V and 0 bases from J, leaving 6 bases between. CDR3 DNA: TGTGCCAGCAGTTTCTCCTTCTCTGGAAACACCATATATTTT. Translation gives CASSFSFSGNTIYF.

The V call is TRBV19, the J call TRBJ1-1; 9 bases are a match to TRBD1. Germline CDR1 is LNHDA and CDR2 is SQIVND (reference sequence). Trimming at V came to 1 base and at J to 1 base, leaving 10 bases not matched to a gene. The CDR3 loop spans 18 amino acids. This CDR3 reads CASSIGRDRVGKNTEAFF. The DNA for the CDR3 is TGTGCCAGTAGTATAGGTAGGGACAGGGTAGGGAAGAACACTGAAGCTTTCTTT.

This rearrangement joins TRBV7-9 to TRBJ2-1; TRBD2 aligns across 9 bases. The CDR3 length is 18 residues. Germline V CDR1 and CDR2: SEHNR, FQNEAQ (reference sequence). The V gene end was trimmed by 7 bases and the J gene end by 6 bases; junction bases not matched to a gene: 19. In nucleotides, the CDR3 is TGTGCCAGCACCCTCCCATTGCGGCTCGCGGGAGGGCCCAATGAGCAGTTCTTC. Protein product: CASTLPLRLAGGPNEQFF. The full variable domain, its missing parts supplied by reference TRBV7-9 and TRBJ2-1, is DTGVSQNPRHKITKRGQNVTFRCDPISEHNRLYWYRQTLGQGPEFLTYFQNEAQLEKSRLLSDRFSAERPKGSFSTLEIQRTEQGDSAMYLCASTLPLRLAGGPNEQFFGPGTRLTVL.

This CDR3 reads CASSLSGIHYEQYF. CDR3 bases: TGTGCCAGCAGCTTGTCCGGGATACACTACGAGCAGTACTTC. V and J are TRBV5-6 and TRBJ2-7; possible D gene TRBD2, 5 bases. V was pared by 1 base and J by 3 bases, with 11 bases between. From germline, CDR1 is SGHDT and CDR2 YYEEEE. This CDR3 has 14 amino acids.

This chain connects TRBV19 to TRBJ2-7; 10 bases align to TRBD1. V shed 3 bases and J 2 bases; nucleotides not matched to a gene: 4. The CDR3 is 15 residues long. Germline V CDR1 and CDR2: LNHDA, SQIVND (reference sequence). CDR3 nucleotide sequence: TGTGCCAGTAGTATGGGAGGGACAGGGGCCTACGAGCAGTACTTC. Its protein is CASSMGGTGAYEQYF.

The table lists this clone with a few counts. The chain employs TRBV27 and TRBJ2-1, with 8 bases identical to TRBD2. The CDR3 contains 14 residues. From germline, CDR1 is MNHEY and CDR2 SMNVEV (reference sequence). J lost 8 bases, V lost 1 base, and 4 bases had no gene match. CDR3 sequence: CASSLLAGWDEQFF. The DNA for the CDR3 is TGTGCCAGCAGTTTATTAGCGGGATGGGATGAGCAGTTCTTC.

The chain recombines TRBV5-1 with TRBJ2-7; the match to TRBD2 covers 10 bases. CDR1 and CDR2 (germline): SGHRS, YFSETQ. V lost 4 bases, J lost 2 bases, and 3 bases stayed unmatched. This CDR3 has 14 residues. The CDR3 DNA follows: TGCGCCAGCAGCGGACTAGCGGCGACCTACGAGCAGTACTTC. It specifies CASSGLAATYEQYF. The full variable domain, its missing parts supplied by reference TRBV5-1 and TRBJ2-7, is KAGVTQTPRYLIKTRGQQVTLSCSPISGHRSVSWYQQTPGQGLQFLFEYFSETQRNKGNFPGRFSGRQFSNSRSEMNVSTLELGDSALYLCASSGLAATYEQYFGPGTRLTVT.

This clone was picked up a small number of times. Written as DNA, the CDR3 is TGCGCCAGCAGCCAAGGCTCTCCTTCCGCAACTAGCGGAAGCTCCTACGAGCAGTACTTC. It translates to CASSQGSPSATSGSSYEQYF. The rearrangement links TRBV4-1 to TRBJ2-7; 8 nucleotides agree with TRBD2. The germline V gene has CDR1 MGHRA and CDR2 YSYEKL. The V and J ends lost 1 base and 0 bases, in that order; junction bases with no gene match: 17. This CDR3 comprises 20 residues.

The genes are TRBV7-8 and TRBJ2-6; TRBD1 agrees at 11 bases. Germline CDR1 SGHVS, CDR2 FQNEAQ. The CDR3 length is 19 residues. Trimming cost V 6 bases and J 1 base; bases outside gene matches: 11. The CDR3 sequence is CASRGSLGDRGSGANVLTF. The CDR3, as DNA: TGTGCCAGCAGAGGGAGTCTTGGGGACAGGGGGTCTGGGGCCAACGTCCTGACTTTC.

The rearrangement uses TRBV7-8 and TRBJ1-3, with 11 bases matching TRBD1. The germline V gene has CDR1 SGHVS and CDR2 FQNEAQ. This CDR3 has 16 amino acids. V was pared by 5 bases and J by 1 base, with 4 bases of the junction left unmatched. Written as DNA, the CDR3 is TGTGCCAGCAGCAGCGGACAGGGGGCATCTGGAAACACCATATATTTT. Protein sequence: CASSSGQGASGNTIYF.

The V gene is TRBV2, the J gene TRBJ1-1; TRBD1 aligns across 7 bases. Germline CDR1 and CDR2: SNHLY and FYNNEI. With 8 bases clipped from V and 4 bases from J, the junction kept 7 bases outside the gene matches. This CDR3 contains 13 residues. The DNA of the CDR3 is TGTGCCAGCGACGCGACAGGGAGCACTGAAGCTTTCTTT. Amino acid sequence: CASDATGSTEAFF.

The chain couples TRBV2 to TRBJ1-2; unclear D gene. Trimming pared 3 bases from V and 7 bases from J, leaving 15 bases between. The germline V gene encodes CDR1 SNHLY and CDR2 FYNNEI. The CDR3 consists of 14 residues. In nucleotides, the CDR3 is TGTGCCAGCAGTGACATACCCTATGGTCGTGGCTACACCTTC. As protein: CASSDIPYGRGYTF.

The V gene is TRBV5-1, the J gene TRBJ1-4; D is possibly TRBD1 (6 bases). Deletions cut 1 base from V and 5 bases from J, with 12 bases between. Germline CDR1 SGHRS, CDR2 YFSETQ. The length of the CDR3 is 15 residues. CDR3 nucleotides: TGCGCCAGCAGCTTGCCCGACAGGAAGAATGAAAAACTGTTTTTT. It codes for CASSLPDRKNEKLFF.

V and J are TRBV6-5 and TRBJ2-4, with a possible D match to TRBD2 (5 bases). The germline V and J ends were trimmed by 8 bases and 6 bases, with 14 bases remaining between them. The CDR3 contains 13 residues. The germline gives CDR1 MNHEY, CDR2 SVGAGI. The CDR3 nucleotides read TGTGCCAGCCTGGCCAGCGGAGTAAACATTCAGTACTTC. It is translated as CASLASGVNIQYF.

CDR3 nucleotides: TGTGCCATCTCCGTAATAGCGGGGGACTCCTACGAGCAGTACTTC. Encoded protein: CAISVIAGDSYEQYF. The J gene is TRBJ2-7, the V gene TRBV10-3; 9 positions match TRBD2. Losses at the gene ends were 8 bases for V and 0 bases for J; bases not matched to a gene: 8. The length of the CDR3 is 15 residues. Germline CDR1 is ENHRY and CDR2 is SYGVKD.

A remark on this clone: Other DNA sequences in the sample encode the same CDR3. The chain couples TRBV9 to TRBJ1-1; no reliable D call. Deletions cut 0 bases from V and 6 bases from J, with 9 bases between. This CDR3 spans 13 amino acids. In germline, CDR1 is SGDLS, CDR2 YYNGEE. In nucleotides, the CDR3 is TGTGCCAGCAGCGTAGATGGAGGCGCTGAAGCTTTCTTT. Amino acid sequence: CASSVDGGAEAFF.

The V gene is TRBV5-5, the J gene TRBJ1-5; D gene unclear. Germline lookup yields CDR1 SGHKS and CDR2 YYEKEE (reference sequence). CDR3 length equals 15 residues. Trimming removed 0 bases at V and 4 bases at J, with 11 bases between. CDR3 sequence (DNA): TGTGCCAGCAGCTTGGAAGGCCTAGCAAATCAGCCCCAGCATTTT. The encoded protein is CASSLEGLANQPQHF.

This clone showed up just once. V and J are TRBV6-1 and TRBJ1-6, with 7 bases identical to TRBD1. Germline values: CDR1 MNHNS, CDR2 SASEGT. The CDR3 loop spans 14 amino acids. V gave up 7 bases and J gave up 7 bases; unmatched junction bases: 7. The CDR3 region is CASNKGTENSPLHF. CDR3 sequence (DNA): TGTGCCAGCAATAAAGGGACAGAAAATTCACCCCTCCACTTT.

This rearrangement joins TRBV4-3 to TRBJ2-1; 11 nucleotides match TRBD2. This CDR3 has 15 residues. The germline CDR1 and CDR2 sequences are LGHNA and YSLEER. V dropped 4 bases and J dropped 9; count of bases not matched to a gene: 8. The CDR3 DNA reads TGCGCCAGCAGCCCTACTAGCGGGGGAAGTGTTGAGCAGTTCTTC. This codes for CASSPTSGGSVEQFF.

This chain links TRBV19 with TRBJ1-2, with 8 nucleotides matching TRBD1. Germline-derived CDR1 and CDR2 are LNHDA and SQIVND (reference sequence). The CDR3 runs to 13 residues. Trimming removed 4 bases from V and 8 bases from J; junction bases left unmatched: 6. The CDR3 here is CASSTQGALGYTF. CDR3 nucleotides: TGTGCCAGTAGTACGCAGGGGGCTTTGGGCTACACCTTC.

V gene TRBV19 combines with J gene TRBJ2-2; 12 bases align to TRBD2. J gave up 4 bases and V 3 bases, and 0 bases lay outside the gene matches. Germline loops: CDR1 LNHDA, CDR2 SQIVND (reference sequence). This CDR3 comprises 15 residues. The CDR3 reads CASSMGLAGTGELFF. CDR3 DNA: TGTGCCAGTAGTATGGGACTAGCGGGCACCGGGGAGCTGTTTTTT.

This clone has a single count. The chain combines TRBV19 with TRBJ1-2, with D perhaps matching TRBD1 (5 bases). CDR1 is LNHDA, CDR2 SQIVND, per germline (reference sequence). The CDR3 contains 14 residues. Trimming took 8 bases from V and 6 from J, leaving 19 bases between them. The CDR3 sequence: CASQLQGLGDGYTF. CDR3 nucleotides: TGTGCCAGTCAACTTCAGGGCCTCGGAGATGGCTACACCTTC.

The V call is TRBV19, the J call TRBJ1-5; D is perhaps TRBD1 (6 bases). The CDR3 has 14 amino acids. The germline V and J ends were trimmed by 5 bases and 4 bases, with 12 bases remaining between them. Germline V CDR1 and CDR2: LNHDA, SQIVND (reference sequence). CDR3 amino acids: CASSPYRANQPQHF. The CDR3 DNA sequence: TGTGCCAGTAGTCCCTACAGGGCAAATCAGCCCCAGCATTTT.

The rearrangement uses TRBV5-1 and TRBJ2-1; TRBD2 matches at 12 bases. V shed 0 bases, J shed 4 bases, and the junction held 2 bases outside the gene matches. This CDR3 is built from 16 residues. The V gene's germline CDR1 is SGHRS and CDR2 YFSETQ. The CDR3 nucleotides are TGCGCCAGCAGCTTGGAGGGACTAGCGGGTTACAATGAGCAGTTCTTC. It is translated as CASSLEGLAGYNEQFF.

V is TRBV5-6 and J is TRBJ2-5; 14 nucleotides match TRBD2. V shed 4 bases and J 2 bases; nucleotides not matched to a gene: 13. The germline V gene has CDR1 SGHDT and CDR2 YYEEEE. The CDR3 has 19 residues. In DNA form, the CDR3 reads TGTGCCAGCAGCCCAAGGCAGGGACTAGCGGGGGTTCGGCAAGAGACCCAGTACTTC. Its translation is CASSPRQGLAGVRQETQYF.

The V call is TRBV2, the J call TRBJ2-1, with no clear D. V lost 0 bases to trimming and J lost 8 bases, with 14 bases between them. The CDR3 consists of 15 residues. The V gene's germline CDR1 is SNHLY and CDR2 FYNNEI. This CDR3 is CASSEAVNIVDEQFF. The CDR3 DNA reads TGTGCCAGCAGTGAAGCGGTAAACATCGTGGATGAGCAGTTCTTC.

The V and J genes are TRBV5-1 and TRBJ1-6, with D unclear. The V gene lost 4 bases and the J gene lost 7 bases, with 18 bases spanning the gap. CDR3 length: 16 amino acids. Looked up from germline, CDR1 is SGHRS and CDR2 is YFSETQ. CDR3 in DNA: TGCGCCAGCAGCCCCCGGGGAGGAAACTCGAATTCACCCCTCCACTTT. Protein product: CASSPRGGNSNSPLHF. The variable domain in full, completed from reference TRBV5-1 and TRBJ1-6, reads KAGVTQTPRYLIKTRGQQVTLSCSPISGHRSVSWYQQTPGQGLQFLFEYFSETQRNKGNFPGRFSGRQFSNSRSEMNVSTLELGDSALYLCASSPRGGNSNSPLHFGNGTRLTVT.

The chain recombines TRBV14 with TRBJ2-7, with a tentative D call TRBD2 (6 bases). Trimming left V 1 base short and J 6 bases short, with 10 bases between. Germline CDR1 is SGHDN and CDR2 is FVKESK. This CDR3 is 13 amino acids long. The CDR3 here is CASSQVEGGEQYF. The CDR3 DNA reads TGTGCCAGCAGCCAAGTGGAGGGAGGCGAGCAGTACTTC.

The chain employs TRBV29-1 and TRBJ2-7, with 8 bases fitting TRBD1. Looked up from germline, CDR1 is SQVTM and CDR2 is ANQGSEA. With V trimmed by 6 bases and J by 6 bases, 7 bases remained unmatched. The CDR3 runs to 12 residues. The CDR3 reads CSVALDRGEQYF. In DNA, the CDR3 is TGCAGCGTCGCGTTAGACAGGGGCGAGCAGTACTTC.